Detailed here is one TCR beta chain. This record belongs to a study of OX40 agonist ivuxolimab in advanced cancers. TCRdb keeps only in-frame clones here, not all; method: immunoSEQ multiplex PCR. Counted here are 35,000 to 40,000 clones, 92% occurring once; the ten biggest clones make up 8.5% to 10%. Trimming took 8 bases from V and 0 from J, leaving 14 bases between them. The CDR3 runs 16 residues. The V gene's germline CDR1 is LNHDA and CDR2 SQIVND (reference sequence). The chain combines TRBV19 with TRBJ2-6, with TRBD1 as a possible D gene (5 bases). The sample in question was CD4+ or CD8+ T cells sorted from blood, obtained in a trial of the OX40 agonist ivuxolimab. The clonotype was recovered from an adult with an advanced solid tumor such as melanoma, head and neck, liver or kidney cancer. CDR3 loop: CASDSQGYSGANVLTF. The CDR3 nucleotides are TGTGCCAGTGACAGCCAGGGATACTCTGGGGCCAACGTCCTGACTTTC.